This T cell receptor (beta chain) derives from a study of beta chain features in type 1 diabetes. Study results and caveats: Within each of all four CD4+ subsets, Type 1 diabetes patients had TCRB CDR3s that were moderately but significantly shorter.

The study reverse transcribed the entire isolated RNA, so it sequenced expressed TCRB transcripts. Profiled with immunoSEQ multiplex PCR; TCRdb holds only in-frame clones, not every one. The table has 250,000 to 350,000 clones, approximately 14% seen once; the top ten hold about 0.017%. A note on this clone: Its target is not known.

The ends were cut back, 0 bases at V and 3 bases at J, with 11 bases in the middle. CDR1 is SNHLY and CDR2 is FYNNEI in the germline V gene. CDR3 length: 15 amino acids. This sequence was found in a man between 25 and 39 years old with type 1 diabetes. The sample comprised naive CD4+ T cells from blood. The chain is built from TRBV2 and TRBJ2-5, with D unresolved. The CDR3 DNA sequence: TGTGCCAGCAGTGAAGCAAGTAGTGATAAAGAGACCCAGTACTTC. Its translation: CASSEASSDKETQYF.